A selection of T cell receptor beta chains follows, all from one sample in a study of T cell responses to AZD1222 COVID-19 vaccine. Profiled with immunoSEQ multiplex PCR; TCRdb holds only in-frame clones, not every one. The data contain around 160,000 clones, just over 90% of them singletons. Sequenced here: peripheral blood, sampled on day 0 of MenACWY control vaccination. All receptors derive from an adult in good health. Each CDR3 is given with its conserved first and last residue. A D gene is named only where the DNA matches it firmly. The size of a clone is reported for some rows only, either as once, few or many, or as a class for expanded clones.

CASSLERFTDTQYF,TGCGCCAGCAGCTTGGAGAGGTTTACAGATACGCAGTATTTT,TRBV5-1,TRBJ2-3,-,-
CASSSPGLPLVEQYF,TGTGCCAGCAGCTCGCCGGGACTACCACTGGTCGAGCAGTACTTC,TRBV5-4,TRBJ2-7,-,TRBD2
CASSLDRTYEQYF,TGTGCCAGCAGCCTTGACCGGACCTACGAGCAGTACTTC,TRBV7-2,TRBJ2-7,-,-
CATSRARGQGYYEQYF,TGTGCCACCAGCAGAGCCCGGGGACAGGGTTACTACGAGCAGTACTTC,TRBV15,TRBJ2-7,-,TRBD1
CASRMGGGAGANVLTF,TGTGCCAGCAGAATGGGAGGAGGCGCTGGGGCCAACGTCCTGACTTTC,TRBV5-6,TRBJ2-6,-,-
CASSPRPGELFF,TGTGCCAGCAGCCCCCGTCCCGGGGAGCTGTTTTTT,TRBV7-8,TRBJ2-2,-,-
CASRKGREKNTEAFF,TGTGCCAGCAGGAAGGGACGGGAAAAGAACACTGAAGCTTTCTTT,TRBV2,TRBJ1-1,once,-
CASSVEGTRVETQYF,TGTGCCAGCAGCGTAGAAGGGACTAGGGTAGAGACCCAGTACTTC,TRBV9,TRBJ2-5,-,TRBD2
CASSEREAGIGYGYTF,TGTGCCAGCAGTGAACGAGAGGCAGGGATCGGCTATGGCTACACCTTC,TRBV2,TRBJ1-2,once,-
CASIAHGIANTGELFF,TGCGCCAGCATCGCCCACGGAATCGCGAACACCGGGGAGCTGTTTTTT,TRBV5-1,TRBJ2-2,-,-
CASRLPGQDYEQYF,TGTGCCAGCAGACTACCGGGACAGGACTACGAGCAGTACTTC,TRBV28,TRBJ2-7,few,TRBD1
CATSLGLAGGRSTGELFF,TGTGCCACCTCCTTGGGACTAGCGGGAGGGCGGAGCACCGGGGAGCTGTTTTTT,TRBV24-1,TRBJ2-2,-,TRBD2
CASSQGRGNTRSGNTIYF,TGCGCCAGCAGCCAAGGAAGAGGTAACACCCGCTCTGGAAACACCATATATTTT,TRBV4-1,TRBJ1-3,-,-
CSPGTGHGYTF,TGCAGCCCAGGGACAGGGCACGGCTACACCTTC,TRBV20-1,TRBJ1-2,-,TRBD1
CASSSRQIEKLFF,TGTGCCAGCAGCAGCAGACAGATTGAAAAACTGTTTTTT,TRBV6-5,TRBJ1-4,-,-
CASKLSGRPEQYF,TGTGCCAGCAAGCTTAGCGGGAGACCCGAGCAGTACTTC,TRBV2,TRBJ2-7,-,TRBD2
CASTPGQNYGYTF,TGTGCCAGCACACCGGGACAGAACTATGGCTACACCTTC,TRBV2,TRBJ1-2,-,TRBD1
CASSYRDNTEAFF,TGTGCCAGCAGTTACAGGGATAACACTGAAGCTTTCTTT,TRBV6-5,TRBJ1-1,-,-
CASSLGQGVNQPQHF,TGCGCCAGCAGCTTAGGCCAGGGGGTAAATCAGCCCCAGCATTTT,TRBV5-1,TRBJ1-5,few,TRBD1
CASRASGITLGNEQFF,TGTGCCAGCAGGGCTAGCGGGATTACATTGGGAAATGAGCAGTTCTTC,TRBV25-1,TRBJ2-1,-,TRBD2
CASSYTQGFTF,TGTGCCAGCAGCTACACCCAGGGATTCACCTTC,TRBV5-8,TRBJ1-2,-,-
CASSQAGQGNYEQYF,TGCGCCAGCAGCCAAGCCGGACAGGGCAACTACGAGCAGTACTTC,TRBV4-1,TRBJ2-7,-,TRBD1
CASSQGSGYTF,TGTGCCAGCAGCCAGGGGAGCGGCTACACCTTC,TRBV2,TRBJ1-2,-,-
CASSILRAMNTEAFF,TGTGCCAGTAGTATCTTGCGGGCCATGAACACTGAAGCTTTCTTT,TRBV19,TRBJ1-1,once,-
CASSLSSSLAVDEQFF,TGTGCCAGCAGCTTATCGTCGTCACTAGCGGTAGATGAGCAGTTCTTC,TRBV11-2,TRBJ2-1,-,TRBD2
CASSTGGREAFF,TGCGCCAGCAGCACAGGGGGGAGGGAGGCTTTCTTT,TRBV10-2,TRBJ1-1,-,TRBD1
CASSYGLGSGANVLTF,TGTGCCAGCAGTTACGGGCTCGGCTCTGGGGCCAACGTCCTGACTTTC,TRBV28,TRBJ2-6,-,-
CASSPGRYTEAFF,TGTGCCAGCAGCCCCGGAAGGTACACTGAAGCTTTCTTT,TRBV6-2/TRBV6-3,TRBJ1-1,-,-
CASSVGLAEPPYEQYF,TGTGCCAGCAGCGTCGGACTAGCGGAGCCACCCTACGAGCAGTACTTC,TRBV9,TRBJ2-7,-,TRBD2
CASSEAGVDRLNTEAFF,TGTGCCAGCAGTGAAGCGGGGGTAGACCGCTTGAACACTGAAGCTTTCTTT,TRBV6-1,TRBJ1-1,-,-
CASSRGGRGNSEQFF,TGTGCCAGCAGCCGCGGGGGCAGGGGAAATAGTGAGCAGTTCTTC,TRBV6-5,TRBJ2-1,-,-
CASSLGQGPMRVTEAFF,TGTGCCAGCAGCTTGGGCCAGGGTCCTATGAGGGTTACTGAAGCTTTCTTT,TRBV5-6,TRBJ1-1,-,-
CASSFIGPGEAFF,TGTGCCAGCAGTTTCATCGGGCCGGGTGAAGCTTTCTTT,TRBV28,TRBJ1-1,-,-
CATRGGSGTGELFF,TGTGCCACCCGAGGGGGCAGCGGTACCGGGGAGCTGTTTTTT,TRBV19,TRBJ2-2,-,TRBD1
CASSPTSANYGYTF,TGTGCCAGCTCACCCACCAGTGCTAACTATGGCTACACCTTC,TRBV18,TRBJ1-2,-,-
CASSPQVNTEAFF,TGTGCCAGCTCTCCACAGGTGAACACTGAAGCTTTCTTT,TRBV18,TRBJ1-1,-,-
CASSQEYRSSGNTIYF,TGTGCCAGCAGCCAAGAATACAGGTCTTCTGGAAACACCATATATTTT,TRBV3-1/TRBV3-2,TRBJ1-3,-,-
CASTREGAGGNIQYF,TGTGCCAGCACCCGAGAAGGGGCGGGGGGAAACATTCAGTACTTC,TRBV2,TRBJ2-4,-,TRBD2
CASSRQASGTNTGELFF,TGTGCCAGCAGTCGGCAGGCTAGCGGGACGAACACCGGGGAGCTGTTTTTT,TRBV27,TRBJ2-2,-,TRBD2
CASSLGRTGVNEQFF,TGTGCCAGCAGCTTAGGTAGGACAGGTGTCAATGAGCAGTTCTTC,TRBV11-2,TRBJ2-1,-,TRBD1
CASSSQADTEAFF,TGTGCCAGCAGTTCACAAGCGGACACTGAAGCTTTCTTT,TRBV6-2/TRBV6-3,TRBJ1-1,-,-
CASSQGNRVMAEAFF,TGCGCCAGCAGCCAGGGAAACAGGGTTATGGCTGAAGCTTTCTTT,TRBV4-1,TRBJ1-1,-,-
CASSLGGDYYGYTF,TGTGCCAGCAGCTTAGGGGGAGATTACTATGGCTACACCTTC,TRBV7-2,TRBJ1-2,-,-
CASSLEQGPEAFF,TGTGCCAGCAGCTTAGAGCAGGGGCCTGAAGCTTTCTTT,TRBV7-9,TRBJ1-1,-,-
CASSLSGTGTEQYF,TGTGCCAGCAGCTTGTCCGGGACAGGGACCGAGCAGTACTTC,TRBV7-9,TRBJ2-7,few,TRBD1
CASSPSLLTSYNSPLHF,TGTGCCAGCTCACCATCTCTCCTAACATCTTATAATTCACCCCTCCACTTT,TRBV18,TRBJ1-6,-,-
CASSLLRGFYQPQHF,TGTGCCAGCAGCCTACTCAGGGGGTTCTATCAGCCCCAGCATTTT,TRBV7-2,TRBJ1-5,-,TRBD1
CATSDLRGGLADYNEQFF,TGTGCCACCAGTGATTTGCGCGGGGGACTAGCGGACTACAATGAGCAGTTCTTC,TRBV24-1,TRBJ2-1,-,TRBD2
CASSPDGVYGYTF,TGTGCCAGCAGCCCCGACGGGGTCTATGGCTACACCTTC,TRBV28,TRBJ1-2,-,-
CASDSNRGRDPTYEQYF,TGTGCCAGCGACTCAAACAGGGGGCGAGATCCGACCTACGAGCAGTACTTC,TRBV25-1,TRBJ2-7,-,TRBD1
CASSVALGSTEAFF,TGTGCCAGCAGCGTAGCTTTGGGGAGCACTGAAGCTTTCTTT,TRBV9,TRBJ1-1,-,-
CASSKTGGGTGELFF,TGTGCCAGTAGTAAGACAGGGGGCGGCACCGGGGAGCTGTTTTTT,TRBV19,TRBJ2-2,-,TRBD1
CASKGGKGSYEQYF,TGTGCCAGCAAGGGGGGAAAGGGTTCCTACGAGCAGTACTTC,TRBV25-1,TRBJ2-7,-,-
CASRTSPRYGYTF,TGTGCCAGCAGGACTAGTCCGAGGTATGGCTACACCTTC,TRBV6-5,TRBJ1-2,-,-
CATASPVGSRTNEKLFF,TGTGCCACCGCGAGCCCCGTGGGGTCCAGGACTAATGAAAAACTGTTTTTT,TRBV28,TRBJ1-4,-,-
CATSRGETQYF,TGTGCCACCAGCAGAGGGGAGACCCAGTACTTC,TRBV15,TRBJ2-5,-,-
CASSLGSGGLYLHF,TGTGCCAGCAGCTTAGGATCGGGCGGCCTCTACCTCCACTTT,TRBV11-2,TRBJ1-6,-,-